The present TCR beta chain was sequenced within a study of T cell responses to AZD1222 COVID-19 vaccine (dated by TCRdb to about 2021). General notes on the study: AZD1222 recipients with second doses at about 4 weeks or about 12 weeks were pooled, because spike-specific TCR depth and breadth did not differ between schedules. Trial participants were enrolled by age into subgroups of 18-55, 56-69 and 70-plus years, and 148, 28 and 57 TCR-sequenced participants, respectively, were included in these subgroups. A total of 230 to 250 trial participants underwent TCR sequencing, of whom nearly 210 had received two doses of AZD1222 and around 26 had received two doses of the MenACWY control vaccine.

The CDR3 regions of human TCRbeta chains were subjected to immunosequencing. The original methods were these. Repertoire TCRs were matched against a reference library of SARS-CoV-2-specific TCRs generated with the MIRA antigen-specificity platform. Breadth was defined as the fraction of unique TCRs that were SARS-CoV-2-associated, and depth was defined as the fraction of total T cells that were SARS-CoV-2-associated. Using the MIRA data, every spike-specific TCR was mapped to the spike region that the TCR reacted to and assigned to either a CD4 or a CD8 class. Log10-transformed breadth and depth values were compared by one-way ANOVA with Sidak's multiple comparisons tests. The clones in this table, taken by TCRdb from immuneACCESS, are in-frame only. Not every clone is retained; where verified, under half of the shortfall comes from an unresolved V gene, and the cause of the rest is unknown. V, J and clone size reflect that table, while D and trimming were determined from the DNA. For this sample there are about 130,000 clones; roughly 89% appear just once. The ten largest clones represent 1.9% of the sample.

The investigation overall reported the following: No day 14 peak-response samples were available, so repertoires were characterized only after the peak T cell response. Participants were mostly white British and included more females than males, and it was suggested by the authors that clonal diversity may have been underestimated. In the small 56-69-year group, the increase in depth fell short of significance, most likely because of low power. After two AZD1222 doses, both the breadth and the depth of spike-specific TCRs were significantly higher than at day 0 and than in MenACWY recipients. CD4 TCRs associated with the vaccine covered the entire spike protein, and the dominant responses were in regions 160-218 and 743-854. Conclusions about previously exposed vaccinees are limited, since just 6 or 7 AZD1222 recipients were seropositive for SARS-CoV-2 at baseline. Epitopes outside the regions mutated in the B.1.351 and B.1.1.7 variants were reportedly recognized by nearly half of the unique spike-specific TCRs.

As for this clone: Its antigen target is currently unknown. No much larger clone exists at a distance of one base, and base qualities are not known.

The time point tag for this specimen amounts to: baseline before first vaccination. Vaccinee samples were obtained from the UK trials COV001 and COV002, which included a single-blind randomized controlled phase 2/3 trial of AZD1222 (ChAdOx1 nCoV-19) in healthy adults. For TCRbeta chain sequencing, PBMC samples were collected from trial participants at day 0 and at day 28 after the second dose. Reading the germline V gene gives CDR1 SGHRS and CDR2 YFSETQ. V is cut back by 2 bases and J by 2 bases, with 5 bases in the junction unmatched. Spanning cysteine to phenylalanine, the CDR3 consists of 15 amino acids. The read is trimmed to its CDR3 DNA, 45 bases read in frame from base 1.

The specimen was peripheral blood, collected on day 0 of AZD1222 vaccination. This TCR was sampled from an adult in good health. Recombination joined TRBV5-1 with TRBJ1-1; TRBD1 agrees with 8 junctional bases. This receptor has the CDR3 CASSFYRGINTEAFF. In nucleotide form, the sequence is TGCGCCAGCAGCTTTTACAGGGGGATAAACACTGAAGCTTTCTTT.